Each of the 27 T cell receptor beta chains below was sequenced from the same sample in a study of radiation and T cells in renal cell carcinoma. The time point is: baseline pretreatment blood. Treatment given: 15 Gy SBRT to primary tumor, nephrectomy 4 weeks later. Profiled with immunoSEQ multiplex PCR; TCRdb holds only in-frame clones, not every one. The data show roughly 100,000 clones, over 65% seen once. This specimen consisted of blood, obtained from a patient whose treatment included radiotherapy and nephrectomy. Receptors were obtained from a man aged 55 to 70 with renal cell carcinoma.

The rearrangement uses TRBV6-1 and TRBJ2-7, with unresolved D. Germline V gene lookup returns CDR1 MNHNS and CDR2 SASEGT. This CDR3 contains 14 residues. Trimming took off 2 bases at V and 3 bases at J, with 11 bases between the two ends. The CDR3, as DNA: TGTGCCAGCAGTGAACCGGCGGCTGACTACGAGCAGTACTTC. Residues: CASSEPAADYEQYF.

The rearrangement uses TRBV4-1 and TRBJ2-5; TRBD2 is a possible D gene (6 bases). This CDR3 is built from 13 residues. The germline gives CDR1 MGHRA, CDR2 YSYEKL. V lost 0 bases to trimming and J lost 11 bases, with 13 bases between them. DNA of the CDR3: TGCGCCAGCAGCCAAGATGCGGGATTCCAACAGTACTTC. This codes for CASSQDAGFQQYF.

The chain employs TRBV7-9 and TRBJ1-2; D is uncertain. The germline V and J ends were trimmed by 5 bases and 7 bases, with 14 bases remaining between them. The germline CDR1 and CDR2 sequences are SEHNR and FQNEAQ (reference sequence). This CDR3 spans 13 amino acids. The CDR3 sequence is CASSPGPKGGYTF. DNA of the CDR3: TGTGCCAGCAGCCCAGGCCCGAAAGGTGGCTACACCTTC.

V gene TRBV9 combines with J gene TRBJ1-5, with D hard to call. V was trimmed by 2 bases and J by 6 bases, leaving 12 bases between them. Germline lookup yields CDR1 SGDLS and CDR2 YYNGEE. The CDR3 sequence is 14 residues long. The CDR3 DNA follows: TGTGCCAGCAGCGTTTGGGGATCCGGTCAGCCCCAGCATTTT. Amino acid sequence: CASSVWGSGQPQHF.

The chain employs TRBV5-6 and TRBJ2-2; D uncertain. Trimming cost V 0 bases and J 9 bases, with 6 bases left between them. CDR1 and CDR2 from the germline V gene are SGHDT and YYEEEE. The CDR3 is 12 residues long. DNA of the CDR3: TGTGCCAGCAGCTTGGGGTCGAGGGAGCTGTTTTTT. It translates to CASSLGSRELFF.

This clone appeared a few times. The chain joins TRBV19 to TRBJ2-3; D uncertain. CDR3 length: 15 residues. Germline V gene sequence: CDR1 LNHDA, CDR2 SQIVND (reference sequence). Trimming removed 7 bases from V and 2 bases from J, with 16 bases in between. The CDR3 spells CASTPGRINTDTQYF. Here the CDR3 DNA reads TGTGCCAGTACCCCCGGACGAATTAACACAGATACGCAGTATTTT.

The chain has TRBV7-8 and TRBJ2-5; D gene uncertain. Trimming pared 3 bases from V and 5 bases from J, leaving 1 base between. Germline V gene lookup returns CDR1 SGHVS and CDR2 FQNEAQ. The CDR3 contains 10 residues. The CDR3 region is CASSFETQYF. In nucleotides, the CDR3 is TGTGCCAGCAGCTTCGAGACCCAGTACTTC. Looking up the rest from reference TRBV7-8 and TRBJ2-5 gives the full variable domain: GAGVSQSPRYKVAKRGQDVALRCDPISGHVSLFWYQQALGQGPEFLTYFQNEAQLDKSGLPSDRFFAERPEGSVSTLKIQRTQQEDSAVYLCASSFETQYFGPGTRLLVL.

CDR3 in amino acids: CASSLVGTSSYEQYF. CDR3 DNA sequence: TGTGCCAGCAGCTTGGTCGGGACTAGCTCCTACGAGCAGTACTTC. The J gene is TRBJ2-7, the V gene TRBV5-5; 8 nucleotides line up with TRBD2. Germline loops: CDR1 SGHKS, CDR2 YYEKEE (reference sequence). The CDR3 totals 15 residues. Trimming at V came to 0 bases and at J to 0 bases, leaving 2 bases not matched to a gene.

V gene TRBV7-9 combines with J gene TRBJ2-1; TRBD1 or TRBD2 may be the D gene (5 bases each). Germline assignment: CDR1 SEHNR and CDR2 FQNEAQ (reference sequence). This CDR3 comprises 17 residues. Between the trimmed V and J ends, which lost 3 bases and 3 bases, there was a span of 18 bases. The CDR3 region is CASSLAPVWDLYNEQFF. The CDR3 coding sequence is TGTGCCAGCAGCTTGGCGCCAGTCTGGGACCTCTACAATGAGCAGTTCTTC.

The chain employs TRBV7-2 and TRBJ2-7; 9 bases agree with TRBD1. J lost 0 bases, V lost 5 bases, and 11 bases had no gene match. This CDR3 has 17 amino acids. CDR1 SGHTA and CDR2 FQGNSA come from the germline V gene. In DNA form, the CDR3 reads TGTGCCAGCAGCCGAAACTCACAGGGGGCATCCTCCTACGAGCAGTACTTC. Encoded protein: CASSRNSQGASSYEQYF.

The chain combines TRBV28 with TRBJ2-5; 8 bases fit TRBD1. Unmatched junction bases numbered 7, after V lost 5 bases and J lost 5 bases. The germline V gene encodes CDR1 MDHEN and CDR2 SYDVKM. This CDR3 has 14 residues. CDR3 coding DNA: TGTGCCAGCAGTAAAAGGACAGGGCAGGAGACCCAGTACTTC. It specifies CASSKRTGQETQYF.

This clone was recorded only once. The V call is TRBV5-1, the J call TRBJ2-3, with TRBD2 matching 11 bases. V lost 0 bases and J lost 14; bases outside the gene matches: 8. Germline V gene sequence: CDR1 SGHRS, CDR2 YFSETQ. This CDR3 comprises 14 residues. As DNA, the CDR3 is TGCGCCAGCAGCTTGGGACTAGCGGGATCCCCTCGGTATTTT. Its translation is CASSLGLAGSPRYF.

V is TRBV6-6 and J is TRBJ2-7; either TRBD1 or TRBD2 may supply D (7 bases each). CDR1 is MNHNY, CDR2 SVGAGI, per germline (reference sequence). CDR3 size: 16 residues. Trimming stripped 6 bases from V and 4 bases from J, with 22 bases between. The chain's CDR3 is CASSRQGGDGLYEQYF. The CDR3 DNA reads as TGTGCCAGCAGCCGCCAGGGGGGGGACGGGTTGTACGAGCAGTACTTC.

The chain links TRBV11-2 to TRBJ2-7; D not resolved. The germline V gene encodes CDR1 SGHAT and CDR2 FQNNGV. V lost 1 base and J 2 bases, leaving 9 bases between the germline ends. The CDR3 loop spans 14 amino acids. The chain's CDR3 is CASSLVWRAYEQYF. The DNA for the CDR3 is TGTGCCAGCAGCTTAGTCTGGCGAGCCTACGAGCAGTACTTC. Full variable domain (remainder filled in from reference TRBV11-2 and TRBJ2-7): EAGVAQSPRYKIIEKRQSVAFWCNPISGHATLYWYQQILGQGPKLLIQFQNNGVVDDSQLPKDRFSAERLKGVDSTLKIQPAKLEDSAVYLCASSLVWRAYEQYFGPGTRLTVT.

This rearrangement joins TRBV4-3 to TRBJ2-3; D may be TRBD2 (6 bases). V was pared by 0 bases and J by 7 bases, with 11 bases between. The CDR3 is 14 residues long. Per the germline V gene, CDR1 is LGHNA and CDR2 is YSLEER. CDR3 in amino acids: CASSQDISGNTQYF. DNA of the CDR3: TGCGCCAGCAGCCAAGATATTAGCGGAAATACGCAGTATTTT.

The gene calls are TRBV5-6 and TRBJ1-4, with D unclear. The V end lost 3 bases, the J end lost 6 bases, and 15 bases lay between the germline ends. The germline V gene encodes CDR1 SGHDT and CDR2 YYEEEE. The CDR3 is 15 amino acids. DNA of the CDR3: TGTGCCAGCAGCTCCAAGACGCTGATTTATGAAAAACTGTTTTTT. Its protein is CASSSKTLIYEKLFF.

In its sample, this clone was seen a few times. The chain links TRBV19 to TRBJ1-1, with 7 bases matching TRBD1. Germline V CDR1 and CDR2: LNHDA, SQIVND (reference sequence). V was pared by 3 bases and J by 3 bases, with 1 base of the junction left unmatched. This CDR3 is built from 13 residues. The CDR3, as DNA: TGTGCCAGTAGTATCCAGGGGGACACTGAAGCTTTCTTT. This gives the protein CASSIQGDTEAFF.

The chain combines TRBV27 with TRBJ2-6; D not resolved. The V and J ends lost 4 bases and 0 bases respectively, with 7 bases between them. This CDR3 is 15 amino acids long. In germline, CDR1 is MNHEY, CDR2 SMNVEV (reference sequence). As DNA, the CDR3 is TGTGCCAGCAGTTCATGGGGCTCTGGGGCCAACGTCCTGACTTTC. The encoded protein is CASSSWGSGANVLTF.

The V call is TRBV11-3, the J call TRBJ2-5; TRBD2 matches at 11 bases. This CDR3 is built from 15 residues. Germline V gene sequence: CDR1 SGHNT, CDR2 YENEEA. The V gene end was trimmed by 2 bases and the J gene end by 4 bases; junction bases not matched to a gene: 3. In DNA form, the CDR3 reads TGTGCCAGCAGCTTATCTGGACTAGCGGGAGAGACCCAGTACTTC. Its protein product is CASSLSGLAGETQYF.

This clone was detected a few times. This chain uses TRBV14 with TRBJ1-2; TRBD1 is a possible D gene (6 bases). The germline gives CDR1 SGHDN, CDR2 FVKESK. V was shortened by 1 base and J by 4 bases, with 19 bases between the two germline ends. The CDR3 has 17 amino acids. The CDR3 is CASSQAEWGRDGYGYTF. For the CDR3, the DNA is TGTGCCAGCAGCCAAGCGGAGTGGGGGCGGGACGGCTATGGCTACACCTTC.

V gene TRBV7-2 combines with J gene TRBJ2-5; TRBD2 matches at 11 bases. This CDR3 is 17 amino acids long. Trimming took 0 bases from V and 2 from J; bases not matched to a gene: 5. Germline loops: CDR1 SGHTA, CDR2 FQGNSA. The CDR3 region is CASSLAPSGRPQETQYF. CDR3 sequence (DNA): TGTGCCAGCAGCTTAGCCCCTAGCGGGAGGCCACAAGAGACCCAGTACTTC.

The chain joins TRBV7-8 to TRBJ1-2; D unresolved. Germline CDR1 is SGHVS and CDR2 is FQNEAQ. V lost 1 base, J lost 1 base, and 4 bases lay in between. The CDR3 runs 13 residues. In DNA form, the CDR3 reads TGTGCCAGCAGCTTAGACAATAACTATGGCTACACCTTC. It is translated as CASSLDNNYGYTF.

The chain combines TRBV28 with TRBJ2-2; D is possibly TRBD2 (6 bases). Trimming shortened V by 3 bases and J by 3 bases, and 11 bases separated the two germline ends. The CDR3 consists of 15 residues. Germline V lookup: CDR1 MDHEN, CDR2 SYDVKM. The CDR3 protein is CASSLGGIYTGELFF. CDR3 in DNA: TGTGCCAGCAGTTTGGGCGGGATTTACACCGGGGAGCTGTTTTTT.

The table lists this clone with a few counts. The J gene is TRBJ1-4, the V gene TRBV19; TRBD1 agrees at 11 bases. Germline trimming cut 5 bases from V and 7 bases from J; bases unmatched to any gene: 6. Looked up from germline, CDR1 is LNHDA and CDR2 is SQIVND (reference sequence). The CDR3 is made up of 15 amino acids. CDR3 DNA: TGTGCCAGTAGTCCGGCCGGGACAGGGGGTGAAAAACTGTTTTTT. The encoded protein is CASSPAGTGGEKLFF.

The genes are TRBV19 and TRBJ2-2; D could derive from TRBD1 or TRBD2 (5 bases each). From germline, CDR1 is LNHDA and CDR2 SQIVND (reference sequence). CDR3 length equals 13 residues. Trimming cost V 4 bases and J 6 bases, with 9 bases left between them. The CDR3 DNA reads TGTGCCAGTAGTACAGGGAGACCCGGGGAGCTGTTTTTT. Amino acid sequence: CASSTGRPGELFF.

The rearrangement uses TRBV6-6 and TRBJ2-3, with unresolved D. The V and J ends lost 5 bases and 2 bases respectively, with 5 bases between them. The germline V gene has CDR1 MNHNY and CDR2 SVGAGI (reference sequence). CDR3 length equals 12 residues. The CDR3 loop reads CASSRTTDTQYF. The CDR3 bases are TGTGCCAGCAGTCGTACCACAGATACGCAGTATTTT.

This rearrangement joins TRBV29-1 to TRBJ2-3; tentative D call: TRBD1 (6 bases). The CDR3 totals 11 residues. With 3 bases removed from V and 6 bases from J, the gap between germline ends came to 7 bases. Germline CDR1 reads SQVTM; CDR2 reads ANQGSEA. The CDR3 reads CSVEGADTQYF. The CDR3 bases are TGCAGCGTTGAGGGGGCCGATACGCAGTATTTT.